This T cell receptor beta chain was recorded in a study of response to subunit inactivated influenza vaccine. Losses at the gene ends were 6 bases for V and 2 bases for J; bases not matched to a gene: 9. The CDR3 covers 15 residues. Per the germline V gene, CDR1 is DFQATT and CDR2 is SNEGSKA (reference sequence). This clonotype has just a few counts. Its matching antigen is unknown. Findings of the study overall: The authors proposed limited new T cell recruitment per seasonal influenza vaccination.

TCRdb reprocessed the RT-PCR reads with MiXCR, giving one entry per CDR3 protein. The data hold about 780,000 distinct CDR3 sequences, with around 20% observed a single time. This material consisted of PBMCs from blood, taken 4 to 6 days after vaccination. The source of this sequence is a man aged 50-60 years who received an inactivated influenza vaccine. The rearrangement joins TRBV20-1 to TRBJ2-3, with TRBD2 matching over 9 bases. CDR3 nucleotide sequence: TGCAGTGCCCACAAGCGGGGGGCATACACAGATACGCAGTATTTT. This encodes CSAHKRGAYTDTQYF.